This T cell receptor beta chain was profiled in a study of beta chain features in type 1 diabetes. Study information: Patient and healthy donor groups were alike in age, gender and cell yields. Study outcomes and limitations: Across all four CD4+ subsets, people with type 1 diabetes showed modestly shorter TCRB CDR3s. Patients and controls would share equally any PCR tilt toward shorter templates. No resolution was reached here on whether HLA type influences TCRB rearrangement.

The CDR3 is made up of 12 amino acids. Trimming stripped 0 bases from V and 6 bases from J, with 3 bases between. Germline V gene sequence: CDR1 SGHAT, CDR2 FQNNGV. Isolated RNA was reverse transcribed in full, so expressed TCRB transcripts were sequenced. Sequencing was performed with immunoSEQ multiplex PCR; in TCRdb, only in-frame clones are kept and a portion is missing. The table includes roughly 250,000 clones, roughly 22% detected once. A remark on this clone: Its antigen is as yet unknown.

The TCR originated in a woman between 40 and 55 years old with type 1 diabetes. This sequence joins TRBV11-2 and TRBJ2-4; no clear D gene. Sequencing was performed on naive CD4+ T cells from blood. This chain's CDR3 is CASSLDGNIQYF. In DNA form, the CDR3 reads TGTGCCAGCAGCTTAGACGGAAACATTCAGTACTTC.